The 17 T cell receptor beta chains presented below share a single source sample, sequenced in a study of sequential checkpoint blockade in melanoma. As to treatment: randomized to nivolumab then ipilimumab (arm A) or the reverse (arm B). The assay was immunoSEQ multiplex PCR, and TCRdb's table has in-frame clones only and misses some. The sample yields 2,500 to 3,500 clones, 25% to 30% seen once. Sequences were derived from tumor tissue (inferred from file names), sampled from a patient given nivolumab and ipilimumab in sequence. These receptors were obtained from a human donor with melanoma.

The chain joins TRBV6-8 to TRBJ1-5; TRBD1 might be the D (5 bases). The germline V gene encodes CDR1 MNHGY and CDR2 SAAAGT. The V end lost 6 bases, the J end lost 2 bases, and 11 bases lay between the germline ends. The length of the CDR3 is 14 residues. For the CDR3, the DNA is TGTGCCAGCAGGGCACGGGACGGCAATCAGCCCCAGCATTTT. This codes for CASRARDGNQPQHF.

Relative to its sample, this clone is medium-sized. This chain joins TRBV6-8 and TRBJ2-5; a weak D match, TRBD2 (5 bases). V lost 6 bases, J lost 2 bases, and 10 bases lay in between. The CDR3 has 13 amino acids. Germline V gene sequence: CDR1 MNHGY, CDR2 SAAAGT. The CDR3 protein is CASSSGSQETQYF. CDR3 DNA: TGTGCCAGCAGCAGCGGATCGCAAGAGACCCAGTACTTC.

The chain links TRBV18 to TRBJ2-3; D might be TRBD2 (5 bases). V dropped 4 bases and J dropped 0 bases, with 11 bases sitting between them. The CDR3 is made up of 15 amino acids. The germline V gene encodes CDR1 KGHSH and CDR2 LQKENI. In DNA form, the CDR3 reads TGTGCCAGCTCACGGACTCAGACTAGCACAGATACGCAGTATTTT. This translates into CASSRTQTSTDTQYF.

V and J are TRBV6-8 and TRBJ1-4, with D uncertain. Germline V CDR1 and CDR2: MNHGY, SAAAGT. V dropped 0 bases and J dropped 5 bases, with 4 bases sitting between them. This CDR3 has 13 residues. CDR3 residues: CASSYSRNEKLFF. CDR3 nucleotide sequence: TGTGCCAGCAGTTACTCTCGGAATGAAAAACTGTTTTTT.

This clone was observed a few times. The V and J genes are TRBV6-8 and TRBJ2-3, with TRBD1 identical over 8 bases. Per the germline V gene, CDR1 is MNHGY and CDR2 is SAAAGT. The CDR3 covers 15 residues. Trimming took 0 bases from V and 3 from J; bases not matched to a gene: 2. The DNA for the CDR3 is TGTGCCAGCAGTTACTCCAGGGGGCAAACAGATACGCAGTATTTT. As protein: CASSYSRGQTDTQYF.

The rearrangement uses TRBV18 and TRBJ2-1; 9 nucleotides line up with TRBD1. V dropped 3 bases and J dropped 4; count of bases not matched to a gene: 4. The germline gives CDR1 KGHSH, CDR2 LQKENI. The CDR3 spans 15 residues. CDR3 bases: TGTGCCAGCTCACCCGGGACAGGGCCGTACAATGAGCAGTTCTTC. It specifies CASSPGTGPYNEQFF. Filled out from reference TRBV18 and TRBJ2-1, the complete variable domain reads NAGVMQNPRHLVRRRGQEARLRCSPMKGHSHVYWYRQLPEEGLKFMVYLQKENIIDESGMPKERFSAEFPKEGPSILRIQQVVRGDSAAYFCASSPGTGPYNEQFFGPGTRLTVL.

In its sample, this clone was seen a few times. The V and J genes are TRBV28 and TRBJ2-1; 11 bases map to TRBD1. V gave up 7 bases and J gave up 7 bases; unmatched junction bases: 9. The germline CDR1 and CDR2 sequences are MDHEN and SYDVKM. The CDR3 runs to 15 residues. As DNA, the CDR3 is TGTGCCAGCAATAAACCGGGACAGGGGGTGAATGAGCAGTTCTTC. Protein product: CASNKPGQGVNEQFF.

This clone counts as large. This chain uses TRBV11-3 with TRBJ2-1, with TRBD2 matching over 15 bases. Per the germline V gene, CDR1 is SGHNT and CDR2 is YENEEA. Trimming removed 6 bases from V and 9 bases from J; junction bases left unmatched: 3. The CDR3 sequence is 14 residues long. The CDR3 coding sequence is TGTGCCAGCAGGCCGGGACTAGCGGGAGGTGAGCAGTTCTTC. Its translation: CASRPGLAGGEQFF.

This clone has a handful of counts. The chain has TRBV29-1 and TRBJ2-3, with TRBD2 identical over 7 bases. V dropped 4 bases and J dropped 4; count of bases not matched to a gene: 5. This CDR3 is built from 13 residues. CDR1 is SQVTM and CDR2 is ANQGSEA in the germline V gene. The CDR3 here is CSVGGTTSDTQYF. CDR3 nucleotide sequence: TGCAGCGTTGGAGGGACTACTTCAGATACGCAGTATTTT.

This clone rates as medium-sized (0.01 to 0.1%). V usage is TRBV12-2 and J usage is TRBJ2-3; TRBD1, the table's D call, was not compared with the DNA. TRBV12-2 is shown as a pseudogene. The CDR3 consists of 14 residues. The CDR3 region is CASHSWGLGDTQYF. DNA of the CDR3: TGTGCCAGTCACTCGTGGGGGCTGGGGGATACGCAGTATTTT.

J is TRBJ2-2 and V is TRBV11-3; TRBD1 or TRBD2 may be the D gene (5 bases each). From germline, CDR1 is SGHNT and CDR2 YENEEA. Trimming took off 5 bases at V and 4 bases at J, with 20 bases between the two ends. The CDR3 totals 17 residues. The CDR3 spells CASSNTGDGVVTGELFF. The CDR3 DNA is TGTGCCAGCAGCAATACTGGGGACGGCGTGGTCACCGGGGAGCTGTTTTTT.

CDR3 nucleotides: TGTGCCAGTAGTAAGGCCGGGGATGAAAAACTGTTTTTT. Amino acid sequence: CASSKAGDEKLFF. The J gene is TRBJ1-4, the V gene TRBV19; D is unresolved. V was cut by 4 bases and J by 6 bases, with 9 bases left in between. Per germline, CDR1 LNHDA and CDR2 SQIVND (reference sequence). This CDR3 contains 13 residues.

This clone was recorded a few times. The gene calls are TRBV7-8 and TRBJ2-3, with a weak D call TRBD1 (6 bases). CDR3 length: 15 residues. Per the germline V gene, CDR1 is SGHVS and CDR2 is FQNEAQ. The V end was cut by 2 bases, the J end by 0 bases, with 9 bases between. The CDR3 DNA reads as TGTGCCAGCAGCTTAACAGGGTTTAGCACAGATACGCAGTATTTT. Translation: CASSLTGFSTDTQYF.

The rearrangement joins TRBV6-7 to TRBJ1-1; D unclear. TRBV6-7 is known as an ORF, though its function is uncertain. The CDR3 is 11 residues long. Deletions cut 0 bases from V and 7 bases from J, with 3 bases between. Here the CDR3 reads CASSYSGEAFF. The CDR3 DNA is TGTGCCAGCAGTTACTCGGGTGAAGCTTTCTTT.

The V and J genes are TRBV6-8 and TRBJ2-7, with a possible D match to TRBD2 (6 bases). This CDR3 is built from 13 residues. Deletions cut 4 bases from V and 3 bases from J, with 10 bases between. CDR1 is MNHGY, CDR2 SAAAGT, per germline. Here the CDR3 reads CASSLRDVYEQYF. CDR3 in DNA: TGTGCCAGCAGTTTGCGGGATGTCTACGAGCAGTACTTC.

The rearrangement joins TRBV5-1 to TRBJ2-3; 10 nucleotides align to TRBD2. Germline CDR1 is SGHRS and CDR2 is YFSETQ. The CDR3 runs 16 residues. Trimming cost V 3 bases and J 0 bases; bases outside gene matches: 4. CDR3 DNA: TGCGCCAGCAGCTGGACACTAGCGGGGAGCACAGATACGCAGTATTTT. It encodes CASSWTLAGSTDTQYF.

The CDR3 loop reads CASKDGGAVAKNIQYF. The CDR3 bases are TGTGCCAGTAAAGATGGGGGGGCGGTTGCCAAAAACATTCAGTACTTC. J is TRBJ2-4 and V is TRBV19, with D possibly TRBD2 on 7 matching bases. This CDR3 has 16 residues. V was cut by 7 bases and J by 1 base, with 17 bases left in between. Germline CDR1 is LNHDA and CDR2 is SQIVND (reference sequence).